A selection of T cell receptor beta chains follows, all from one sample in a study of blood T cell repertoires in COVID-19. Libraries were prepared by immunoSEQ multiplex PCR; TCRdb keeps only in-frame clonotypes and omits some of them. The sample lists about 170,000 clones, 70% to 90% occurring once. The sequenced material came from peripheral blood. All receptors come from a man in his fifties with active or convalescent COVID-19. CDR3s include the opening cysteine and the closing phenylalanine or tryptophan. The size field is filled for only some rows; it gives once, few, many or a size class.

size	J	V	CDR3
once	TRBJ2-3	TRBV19	CASRAQSDTQYF
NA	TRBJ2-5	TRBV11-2	CASSSGTGGLYQETQYF
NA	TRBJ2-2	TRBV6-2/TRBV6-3	CASSPTAEGAAGELFF
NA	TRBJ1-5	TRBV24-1	CATSEPGDRQPQHF
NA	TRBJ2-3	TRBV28	CASSGGAGAPDTQYF
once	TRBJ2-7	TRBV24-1	CATSDTGQGYEQYF
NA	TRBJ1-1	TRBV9	CASSPWAGGDTEAFF
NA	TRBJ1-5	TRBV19	CASKSGTGAQPQHF
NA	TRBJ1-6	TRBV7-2	CASRGAQGGNSPLHF
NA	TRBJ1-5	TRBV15	CATSGGQGSQPQHF
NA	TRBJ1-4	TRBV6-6	CASSYVDRVGEKLFF
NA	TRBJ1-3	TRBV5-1	CASSLPGGASGNTIYF
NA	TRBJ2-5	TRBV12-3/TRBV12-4	CASRWDSQETQYF
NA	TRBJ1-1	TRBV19	CASSSDRAHVANTEAFF
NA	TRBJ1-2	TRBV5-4	CASSPTETYGYTF
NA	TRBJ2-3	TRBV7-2	CASSFSGGMDTQYF
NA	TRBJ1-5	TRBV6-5	CASTTVLAEPQHF